The clone carrying this T cell receptor (beta chain) was counted ten times or more. The target antigen is unknown. Quantitative molecular-barcoded 5'-RACE generated the TCR beta libraries. TCRdb independently ran MiXCR on the 5' RACE reads; one entry per CDR3 protein. Of more than 300,000 distinct CDR3 sequences listed, more than 9% are singletons. The data derive from a study of CD8 T cells in ankylosing spondylitis. General study points: Enrichment of disease-linked clones was reportedly significant in matched ankylosing spondylitis synovial fluid. Made up of about eight highly homologous variants, a TCR beta motif appeared characteristic of ankylosing spondylitis blood. In reactive arthritis synovial fluid and blood, some motif variants had been reported before.

The CDR3 consists of 16 residues. Germline CDR1 is SGHRS and CDR2 is YFSETQ. Deletions cut 0 bases from V and 6 bases from J, with 15 bases between. The chain carries TRBV5-1 and TRBJ1-4; no clear D gene. Sequencing input: blood, either unsorted or a sorted T cell fraction (not recorded which). The receptor's source is a female donor with ankylosing spondylitis or in good health (not recorded which). The DNA of the CDR3 is TGCGCCAGCAGCTTGGACGGTTCAACGGGTCATGAAAAACTGTTTTTT. Its protein product is CASSLDGSTGHEKLFF.